This T cell receptor beta chain was recovered during a study of shared clonotypes between healthy human individuals. Findings of the study overall: Clonotype sharing among the donors was expected to vary with sequencing depth. The authors sampled blood alone, and tissue repertoires likely differ.

Sequencing was performed with immunoSEQ multiplex PCR; in TCRdb, only in-frame clones are kept and a portion is missing. The table lists under 200,000 clones, 80% to 95% of them singletons. The donors, all of them Caucasian adults, lived in Nashville, Tennessee. With regard to this clone: What it binds is not known.

Germline CDR1 is LNHDA and CDR2 is SQIVND (reference sequence). The CDR3 is 14 amino acids. V gave up 0 bases and J gave up 1 base, with 4 bases separating them. The J gene is TRBJ1-5, the V gene TRBV19; no firm D call. The receptor comes from a woman aged 30 to 39 in good health. Sequencing used naive CD4+ T cells sorted from blood. Regarding subset: CD45RA+ positively selected. CDR3 region: CASSIDRSNQPQHF. The CDR3 DNA is TGTGCCAGTAGTATAGATAGGAGCAATCAGCCCCAGCATTTT. The entire variable domain, with the rest obtained from reference TRBV19 and TRBJ1-5, is as follows: DGGITQSPKYLFRKEGQNVTLSCEQNLNHDAMYWYRQDPGQGLRLIYYSQIVNDFQKGDIAEGYSVSREKKESFPLTVTSAQKNPTAFYLCASSIDRSNQPQHFGDGTRLSIL.